The T cell receptor (beta chain) under discussion was sequenced for a study of CD8+CD57+ T cells in acquired aplastic anemia. Study information: DNA from sorted CD4+ and CD8+ cells averaged approximately 3.2 ug.

The study's findings and limits: Patients did not significantly differ from controls in CD8+ Simpson's diversity.

CDR1 is ENHRY, CDR2 SYGVKD, per germline. CDR3 length: 14 residues. V shed 6 bases, J shed 6 bases, and the junction held 5 bases outside the gene matches. This clonotype showed up many times. The antigen is unknown. According to the study, genomic DNA was the template for TCR beta VDJ and CDR3 profiling. From the reads, TCRdb called clonotypes with MiXCR, one entry per CDR3 protein. The table records about 160,000 distinct CDR3 sequences, roughly 48% of them present only once. Sequencing involved patients with CD8+CD57+ cell expansion previously shown by flow cytometry. Patients uniformly had severe acquired aplastic anemia. Blood samples were obtained from patients who had received no prior therapy.

The rearrangement links TRBV10-3 to TRBJ1-1, with 12 nucleotides matching TRBD1. The receptor was derived from a human donor with aplastic anemia. Sequenced: sorted CD4+, CD8+, or CD8+CD57+ T cells (not recorded which) from PBMCs. The chain's CDR3 is CAISQGQGAAEAFF. CDR3 in DNA: TGTGCCATCAGCCAGGGACAGGGGGCAGCTGAAGCTTTCTTT.